Detailed here is one T cell receptor (beta chain). MiXCR, run by TCRdb on the 5' RACE reads, gives a single entry per CDR3 protein. The sample holds about 530,000 distinct CDR3 sequences, 15% seen once. This sample is part of a study of identical twins. The same sample was also studied in work on yellow fever vaccine responses in identical twins.

Sequencing input: CD4+ T cells sorted from blood. The receptor was isolated from a woman younger than 35 in good health.

The CDR3 loop is CASSGGQGSYEQYF. As DNA, the CDR3 is TGTGCCAGCAGCGGGGGACAGGGCTCCTACGAGCAGTACTTC. V and J are TRBV9 and TRBJ2-7; TRBD1 matches at 9 bases. Germline values: CDR1 SGDLS, CDR2 YYNGEE. V shed 3 bases, J shed 0 bases, and the junction held 1 base outside the gene matches. The length of the CDR3 is 14 residues.